This T cell receptor (beta chain) emerged from a study of cytomegalovirus exposure and HLA in healthy donors. General study results and limits: A missense DCLRE1C variant was associated with V- and J-gene trimming of TCR beta chains in a later analysis, and an independent cohort replicated the association.

Turning to this clone: What it binds is not known.

V was cut by 6 bases and J by 4 bases, with 18 bases left in between. Germline CDR1 SGHRS, CDR2 YFSETQ. This CDR3 comprises 15 residues. With 60 Vbeta and 13 Jbeta primers, the PCR was carried out. The data were produced by immunoSEQ multiplex PCR, yet TCRdb's version contains in-frame clones alone and is incomplete. The sample lists 250,000 or so clones, about nine tenths occurring once. Input material: PBMCs. The V and J genes are TRBV5-1 and TRBJ2-3; unclear D gene. The clonotype comes from a girl aged 2-10 years in good health and CMV-seronegative. CDR3 nucleotide sequence: TGCGCCAGCACCCCCCCGGCAGGTACGTCAGATACGCAGTATTTT. Encoded protein: CASTPPAGTSDTQYF.